These 2 T cell receptor beta chains came from one sample sequenced in a study of cytomegalovirus exposure and HLA in healthy donors. Primers included in the PCR were 60 Vbeta and 13 Jbeta primers. Method: immunoSEQ multiplex PCR; TCRdb's copy keeps in-frame clones and lacks some. The sample lists about 100,000 clones, 74% occurring once. Sequencing was done on a sample of PBMCs. These receptors were obtained from a man in his forties or fifties in good health and CMV-seropositive.

This clone occurred a few times. The chain recombines TRBV5-4 with TRBJ1-1, with TRBD1 matching 10 bases. The CDR3 has 14 amino acids. V dropped 4 bases and J dropped 5; count of bases not matched to a gene: 5. The germline CDR1 and CDR2 sequences are SGHNT and YYREEE (reference sequence). Here the CDR3 reads CASSEGQGGTEAFF. In DNA, the CDR3 is TGTGCCAGCAGCGAAGGACAGGGGGGGACTGAAGCTTTCTTT.

This chain uses TRBV5-5 with TRBJ1-1; 8 bases are shared with TRBD1. The CDR3 is 14 amino acids. Germline CDR1 and CDR2: SGHKS and YYEKEE (reference sequence). Unmatched junction bases numbered 6, after V lost 3 bases and J lost 5 bases. The CDR3 DNA is TGTGCCAGCAGCTCGACAGGGGTAGGGACTGAAGCTTTCTTT. Translation gives CASSSTGVGTEAFF.